The clone carrying this T cell receptor (beta chain) appeared a single time. Trimming pared 1 base from V and 5 bases from J, leaving 14 bases between. The germline V gene has CDR1 MGHDK and CDR2 SYGVNS. The CDR3 is 15 residues long. With random hexamers, 0.5 to 1 ug RNA was reverse transcribed. TCRdb reprocessed the immunoSEQ multiplex PCR reads via MiXCR and lists one record per CDR3 protein. The sample contains around 170,000 distinct CDR3 sequences, almost 96% of which appear only once. The record originates from a study of CD8 T cells in Susac syndrome. Study overall: Clinically active disease was present in over 5 of the sequenced Susac syndrome patients. About 8 of these patients were in remission.

The source of this sequence is a human donor with Susac syndrome. Material for sequencing was CD4+ T cells from PBMCs. The chain has TRBV25-1 and TRBJ1-1; no clear D. CDR3 sequence (DNA): TGTGCCAGCAGTGAATGGGGAGGGAAGAGGACTGAAGCTTTCTTT. Translating it yields CASSEWGGKRTEAFF.